One and the same sample provided the 19 T cell receptor beta chains below, sequenced in a study of immunodeficiency. The assay was immunoSEQ multiplex PCR, and TCRdb's table has in-frame clones only and misses some. The repertoire holds 1,200 to 1,500 clones, with around 96% as singletons. What was sequenced was CD4+ T cells from blood. Receptor source: a girl aged 2 to 9.

The genes are TRBV19 and TRBJ2-7, with D hard to call. The length of the CDR3 is 13 residues. V lost 1 base to trimming and J lost 2 bases, with 6 bases between them. The germline gives CDR1 LNHDA, CDR2 SQIVND (reference sequence). The CDR3 is CASSIAVTYEQYF. CDR3 DNA sequence: TGTGCCAGTAGTATAGCTGTAACCTACGAGCAGTACTTC.

The rearrangement uses TRBV28 and TRBJ2-7; D not resolved. V lost 8 bases to trimming and J lost 0 bases, with 8 bases between them. The CDR3 is 12 amino acids. The V gene's germline CDR1 is MDHEN and CDR2 SYDVKM. As DNA, the CDR3 is TGTGCCAGCGGAAGGTACTCCTACGAGCAGTACTTC. Amino acid sequence: CASGRYSYEQYF.

The rearrangement links TRBV5-4 to TRBJ2-7, with 10 bases matching TRBD1. CDR3 size: 15 residues. CDR1 and CDR2 from the germline V gene are SGHNT and YYREEE (reference sequence). Trimming at V came to 3 bases and at J to 2 bases, leaving 5 bases not matched to a gene. CDR3 in DNA: TGTGCCAGCAGCTCCGGGACAGGGGATACCTACGAGCAGTACTTC. This encodes CASSSGTGDTYEQYF.

This clone was found once. CDR3 nucleotides: TGTGCCACCAGTGATTCACGGACAGGAGAGACCCAGTACTTC. It specifies CATSDSRTGETQYF. This chain connects TRBV24-1 to TRBJ2-5; TRBD1 matches at 7 bases. CDR1 KGHDR and CDR2 SFDVKD come from the germline V gene. This CDR3 region has 14 residues. With 2 bases clipped from V and 4 bases from J, the junction kept 3 bases outside the gene matches.

The chain recombines TRBV6-5 with TRBJ1-1, with 10 bases fitting TRBD1. The CDR3 has 15 residues. Germline CDR1 reads MNHEY; CDR2 reads SVGAGI. V shed 7 bases, J shed 4 bases, and the junction held 9 bases outside the gene matches. The CDR3 coding sequence is TGTGCCAGCAAACCCCCGGGACAGGGGACCACTGAAGCTTTCTTT. Protein product: CASKPPGQGTTEAFF.

The chain combines TRBV2 with TRBJ2-7; D is unresolved. Trimming shortened V by 2 bases and J by 0 bases, and 2 bases separated the two germline ends. The CDR3 is 12 amino acids. Germline loops: CDR1 SNHLY, CDR2 FYNNEI. The CDR3 loop reads CASSERSYEQYF. CDR3 bases: TGTGCCAGCAGTGAACGCTCCTACGAGCAGTACTTC.

The rearrangement uses TRBV6-1 and TRBJ1-5; D is undetermined. Germline V gene data show CDR1 as MNHNS and CDR2 as SASEGT. Trimming stripped 2 bases from V and 0 bases from J, with 11 bases between. The CDR3 runs 16 residues. The CDR3 reads CASSERQFDSNQPQHF. As DNA, the CDR3 is TGTGCCAGCAGTGAACGGCAATTCGATAGCAATCAGCCCCAGCATTTT.

The V gene is TRBV29-1, the J gene TRBJ2-1; D gene uncertain. Per germline, CDR1 SQVTM and CDR2 ANQGSEA. CDR3 length: 10 residues. V lost 5 bases and J 6 bases, leaving 5 bases between the germline ends. The CDR3 here is CSVHVNEQFF. In DNA form, the CDR3 reads TGCAGCGTTCATGTCAATGAGCAGTTCTTC.

The chain couples TRBV7-7 to TRBJ2-3, with 7 bases aligning to TRBD2. With V trimmed by 4 bases and J by 4 bases, 5 bases remained unmatched. The CDR3 loop spans 14 amino acids. CDR1 and CDR2 from the germline V gene are SSHAT and FNYEAQ (reference sequence). For the CDR3, the DNA is TGTGCCAGCAGCTCGACTAGCAGTGCAGATACGCAGTATTTT. Translated, it gives CASSSTSSADTQYF.

J is TRBJ2-7 and V is TRBV15; perhaps TRBD2 as D (6 bases). With 3 bases removed from V and 2 bases from J, the gap between germline ends came to 14 bases. CDR1 LNHNV and CDR2 YYDKDF come from the germline V gene (reference sequence). The CDR3 totals 15 residues. CDR3 sequence: CATSSRDFLPYEQYF. The CDR3 DNA reads TGTGCCACCAGCAGCCGGGACTTCTTGCCCTACGAGCAGTACTTC.

The V gene is TRBV9, the J gene TRBJ2-2; D unresolved. Germline assignment: CDR1 SGDLS and CDR2 YYNGEE. V lost 4 bases to trimming and J lost 3 bases, with 19 bases between them. This CDR3 is built from 17 residues. CDR3 sequence reads: CASSPHWGQYDTGELFF. The CDR3 DNA sequence: TGTGCCAGCAGCCCCCATTGGGGTCAATATGACACCGGGGAGCTGTTTTTT.

The chain combines TRBV7-9 with TRBJ2-2; D possibly matches TRBD1 or TRBD2 (5 bases each). Per germline, CDR1 SEHNR and CDR2 FQNEAQ (reference sequence). The CDR3 is 15 residues long. Trimming removed 3 bases from V and 7 bases from J, with 15 bases in between. The CDR3 spells CASSLRRDVSGELFF. The DNA for the CDR3 is TGTGCCAGCAGCTTGCGACGGGACGTCAGCGGGGAGCTGTTTTTT.

The rearrangement joins TRBV13 to TRBJ2-2, with TRBD2 identical over 9 bases. The germline gives CDR1 PRHDT, CDR2 FYEKMQ (reference sequence). The V gene end was trimmed by 2 bases and the J gene end by 0 bases; junction bases not matched to a gene: 10. The CDR3 totals 19 residues. The CDR3 sequence is CASSLLLLLAGSNTGELFF. The DNA of the CDR3 is TGTGCCAGCAGCTTACTACTCCTCCTAGCGGGATCGAACACCGGGGAGCTGTTTTTT.

This chain connects TRBV25-1 to TRBJ2-2, with D perhaps matching TRBD1 (5 bases). In germline, CDR1 is MGHDK, CDR2 SYGVNS. Trimming removed 2 bases at V and 1 base at J, with 17 bases between. This CDR3 spans 18 amino acids. The CDR3 loop reads CASSEIRSDTWNTGELFF. The CDR3 DNA sequence: TGTGCCAGCAGTGAAATCCGCTCGGACACCTGGAACACCGGGGAGCTGTTTTTT.

This clone was recorded only once. V is TRBV3-1 (or the pseudogene TRBV3-2) and J is TRBJ1-2; TRBD1 agrees at 9 bases. V trimming: 0 bases; J trimming: 3 bases; junction bases outside the gene matches: 2. Looked up from germline, CDR1 is LGHDT and CDR2 is YNNKEL (reference sequence). The CDR3 extends over 15 amino acids. This CDR3 reads CASSQDHRGHYGYTF. The CDR3 DNA is TGTGCCAGCAGCCAAGATCACAGGGGGCACTATGGCTACACCTTC.

The chain employs TRBV5-4 and TRBJ2-5; 7 nucleotides align to TRBD2. Germline V gene sequence: CDR1 SGHNT, CDR2 YYREEE (reference sequence). J gave up 1 base and V 1 base, and 1 base lay outside the gene matches. CDR3 length equals 14 residues. This chain's CDR3 is CASSLTGGQETQYF. The CDR3 DNA reads as TGTGCCAGCAGCTTGACGGGGGGCCAAGAGACCCAGTACTTC.

V gene TRBV29-1 combines with J gene TRBJ1-2, with TRBD1 matching 8 bases. V shed 4 bases, J shed 3 bases, and the junction held 4 bases outside the gene matches. The length of the CDR3 is 13 residues. Germline assignment: CDR1 SQVTM and CDR2 ANQGSEA. For the CDR3, the DNA is TGCAGCGTTGTGGACAGGGCTTACTATGGCTACACCTTC. It specifies CSVVDRAYYGYTF.

The J gene is TRBJ2-7, the V gene TRBV4-1, with D maybe TRBD2 (6 bases). The CDR3 totals 14 residues. Trimming left V 1 base short and J 10 bases short, with 17 bases between. In germline, CDR1 is MGHRA, CDR2 YSYEKL. CDR3 DNA sequence: TGCGCCAGCAGCCAAGTCGGACTAACTACGGTTCAGTACTTC. Protein: CASSQVGLTTVQYF.

This clone was seen once. The V and J genes are TRBV5-1 and TRBJ2-2, with D uncertain. Trimming left V 0 bases short and J 3 bases short, with 9 bases between. The germline CDR1 and CDR2 sequences are SGHRS and YFSETQ. This CDR3 comprises 15 residues. CDR3 DNA: TGCGCCAGCAGCTTGGTTCTCGGGTACACCGGGGAGCTGTTTTTT. This sequence encodes CASSLVLGYTGELFF.